These 10 T cell receptor beta chains originate from one sample sequenced in a study of T-cell reconstitution after alpha-beta-depleted transplantation in children. It was with unique molecular identifiers that the TCRbeta library was prepared. TCRdb re-analysed the PCR reads in MiXCR, keeping a single row per CDR3 protein. The sample has under 450,000 distinct CDR3 sequences, roughly 16% seen once. Source: PBMCs, mostly from graft donor cells, taken 360 days after TCRalphabeta/CD19-depleted stem cell transplant. The receptors shown here come from a boy under two years old who had a stem cell transplant for Wiskott-Aldrich syndrome, so the T cells may come from the graft donor.

V usage is TRBV10-3 and J usage is TRBJ2-7; the D gene could be TRBD1 or TRBD2 (5 bases each). Trimming took 0 bases from V and 2 from J, leaving 17 bases between them. Germline V lookup: CDR1 ENHRY, CDR2 SYGVKD. The CDR3 covers 17 residues. The DNA for the CDR3 is TGTGCCATCAGTGAGTCAACCGCCGGGACCTCACCCTACGAGCAGTACTTC. This gives the protein CAISESTAGTSPYEQYF.

The chain links TRBV12-3 or TRBV12-4 to TRBJ2-1; 7 nucleotides agree with TRBD2. The length of the CDR3 is 15 residues. V lost 5 bases to trimming and J lost 0 bases; unmatched junction nucleotides: 4. For the CDR3, the DNA is TGTGCCAGCAGTCCCCGGGGGGACTCCTACAATGAGCAGTTCTTC. This codes for CASSPRGDSYNEQFF.

The chain carries TRBV27 and TRBJ2-3; D is undetermined. The CDR3 is made up of 17 amino acids. V lost 1 base and J 1 base, leaving 15 bases between the germline ends. CDR1 is MNHEY, CDR2 SMNVEV, per germline (reference sequence). CDR3 protein: CASSLLSRLPGTDTQYF. In nucleotides, the CDR3 is TGTGCCAGCAGTTTATTGTCCCGCTTACCCGGCACAGATACGCAGTATTTT.

CDR3 loop: CSADGKETQYF. The CDR3 nucleotides read TGCAGCGCGGACGGTAAAGAGACCCAGTACTTC. The V gene is TRBV29-1, the J gene TRBJ2-5; no clear D. V lost 7 bases and J lost 3, with 9 bases in between. The germline gives CDR1 SQVTM, CDR2 ANQGSEA. The CDR3 has 11 amino acids.

The chain employs TRBV12-3 or TRBV12-4 and TRBJ2-5; 9 nucleotides align to TRBD1. The CDR3 has 15 amino acids. With 6 bases clipped from V and 9 bases from J, the junction kept 14 bases outside the gene matches. CDR3 in DNA: TGTGCCAGCAGCCCTGGGACAGGGAGTTTTGGGCCCCAGTACTTC. It is translated as CASSPGTGSFGPQYF.

This clonotype was picked up a small number of times. The rearrangement links TRBV10-3 to TRBJ1-3, with 7 bases identical to TRBD1. The CDR3 runs to 12 residues. Germline V gene sequence: CDR1 ENHRY, CDR2 SYGVKD. V lost 4 bases and J lost 9; bases outside the gene matches: 3. CDR3 loop: CAISGQGVTIYF. CDR3 nucleotides: TGTGCCATCAGTGGACAGGGTGTCACCATATATTTT.

In its sample, this clonotype was seen once. The rearrangement joins TRBV4-3 to TRBJ2-7; 10 bases align to TRBD1. This CDR3 is 18 amino acids long. Germline V gene data show CDR1 as LGHNA and CDR2 as YSLEER. The junction had 11 bases not matched to a gene; V was cut back by 2 bases and J by 1 base. For the CDR3, the DNA is TGCGCCAGCAGCCAACGCAAAGCCGGGACAGGGGTTTCCTACGAGCAGTACTTC. Translating gives CASSQRKAGTGVSYEQYF.

The chain combines TRBV28 with TRBJ2-5, with 9 positions matching TRBD1. The junction had 3 bases not matched to a gene; V was cut back by 5 bases and J by 5 bases. Germline-derived CDR1 and CDR2 are MDHEN and SYDVKM. The CDR3 spans 13 residues. The CDR3 DNA reads as TGTGCCAGCAGTGGGACAGGGCGGGAGACCCAGTACTTC. This translates into CASSGTGRETQYF. The full variable domain, its missing parts supplied by reference TRBV28 and TRBJ2-5, is DVKVTQSSRYLVKRTGEKVFLECVQDMDHENMFWYRQDPGLGLRLIYFSYDVKMKEKGDIPEGYSVSREKKERFSLILESASTNQTSMYLCASSGTGRETQYFGPGTRLLVL.

CDR3 DNA: TGTGCCAGCAGTCGGACTAGCGGGGCTCTCGGGGAGCTGTTTTTT. This sequence encodes CASSRTSGALGELFF. V is TRBV11-2 and J is TRBJ2-2; 12 bases fit TRBD2. After removal of 6 bases from V and 7 bases from J, the junction contained 6 bases not matched to a gene. The CDR3 loop spans 15 amino acids. Germline V lookup: CDR1 SGHAT, CDR2 FQNNGV.

V gene TRBV2 combines with J gene TRBJ2-7, with D perhaps TRBD1 (6 bases). The CDR3 runs 14 residues. V lost 5 bases, J lost 3 bases, and 14 bases lay in between. The germline V gene encodes CDR1 SNHLY and CDR2 FYNNEI. CDR3 protein: CASSPSPGDYEQYF. In DNA, the CDR3 is TGTGCCAGCAGTCCTAGCCCAGGGGACTACGAGCAGTACTTC.